The 30 T cell receptor beta chains below all came from one sample that was sequenced in a study of blood T cell repertoires in COVID-19. Sequencing used immunoSEQ multiplex PCR; TCRdb keeps in-frame clones, though not all of them. The table includes about 97,000 clones, around 87% detected once. The sequencing input was peripheral blood. These TCRs come from a human donor in a cohort sampled during active COVID-19.

A single count supports this clone. In nucleotides, the CDR3 is TGCGCCAGCAGCTTGGACAGGAACCATGGCTACACCTTC. The encoded protein is CASSLDRNHGYTF. The V call is TRBV5-1, the J call TRBJ1-2, with a tentative D call TRBD1 (5 bases). CDR3 size: 13 residues. Looked up from germline, CDR1 is SGHRS and CDR2 is YFSETQ. With 0 bases removed from V and 6 bases from J, the gap between germline ends came to 9 bases.

The rearrangement links TRBV7-2 to TRBJ2-1; 7 bases match TRBD1. The CDR3 has 14 amino acids. CDR1 is SGHTA, CDR2 FQGNSA, per germline. The J segment lost 7 bases and the V segment lost 5 bases, leaving 8 bases of the junction unmatched. The chain's CDR3 is CASSPDRARNEQFF. CDR3 nucleotide sequence: TGTGCCAGCAGCCCCGACAGGGCTAGGAATGAGCAGTTCTTC.

V and J are TRBV19 and TRBJ1-5; D is unresolved. Per the germline V gene, CDR1 is LNHDA and CDR2 is SQIVND (reference sequence). There are 14 residues in the CDR3. V was clipped by 3 bases and J by 7 bases, with 13 bases between them. CDR3 sequence: CASSMESGTQPQHF. Written as DNA, the CDR3 is TGTGCCAGTAGTATGGAATCAGGTACGCAGCCCCAGCATTTT.

The rearrangement links TRBV6-6 to TRBJ1-4; D might be TRBD1 (6 bases). Germline V gene data show CDR1 as MNHNY and CDR2 as SVGAGI (reference sequence). The CDR3 is 14 amino acids. With 6 bases removed from V and 2 bases from J, the gap between germline ends came to 10 bases. The DNA of the CDR3 is TGTGCCAGCAGACAGGGAAGGACTAATGAAAAACTGTTTTTT. It encodes CASRQGRTNEKLFF.

This clone was observed a few times. The chain combines TRBV19 with TRBJ2-7; 7 nucleotides line up with TRBD2. The CDR3 totals 16 residues. Germline loops: CDR1 LNHDA, CDR2 SQIVND (reference sequence). The junction had 14 bases not matched to a gene; V was cut back by 9 bases and J by 0 bases. CDR3 sequence: CASSPATGRGSYEQYF. CDR3 bases: TGTGCCAGCTCACCCGCAACGGGGAGGGGCTCCTACGAGCAGTACTTC.

The rearrangement links TRBV9 to TRBJ2-7, with a weak D call TRBD2 (6 bases). Trimming took off 4 bases at V and 2 bases at J, with 16 bases between the two ends. Germline CDR1 SGDLS, CDR2 YYNGEE. This CDR3 has 15 amino acids. The CDR3 DNA follows: TGTGCCAGCAGCTTAGCCCTAGCGCAACCCTACGAGCAGTACTTC. Translated, it gives CASSLALAQPYEQYF. The full variable domain, its missing parts supplied by reference TRBV9 and TRBJ2-7, is DSGVTQTPKHLITATGQRVTLRCSPRSGDLSVYWYQQSLDQGLQFLIQYYNGEERAKGNILERFSAQQFPDLHSELNLSSLELGDSALYFCASSLALAQPYEQYFGPGTRLTVT.

This rearrangement joins TRBV28 to TRBJ1-1; perhaps TRBD1 as D (6 bases). The CDR3 covers 16 residues. Germline-derived CDR1 and CDR2 are MDHEN and SYDVKM. V dropped 8 bases and J dropped 3 bases, with 22 bases sitting between them. The CDR3 here is CASQGPRGRLDTEAFF. CDR3 nucleotide sequence: TGTGCCAGCCAAGGCCCCAGGGGAAGGCTGGACACTGAAGCTTTCTTT.

The V call is TRBV6-5, the J call TRBJ2-7, with 8 bases aligning to TRBD2. The junction had 2 bases not matched to a gene; V was cut back by 6 bases and J by 1 base. The CDR3 is 13 amino acids. Germline V gene lookup returns CDR1 MNHEY and CDR2 SVGAGI. CDR3 amino acids: CASSQRESYEQYF. The CDR3 nucleotides read TGTGCCAGCAGCCAGCGGGAGTCCTACGAGCAGTACTTC.

This chain connects TRBV14 to TRBJ1-6, with D hard to call. The V and J ends lost 4 bases and 7 bases respectively, with 11 bases between them. CDR1 is SGHDN and CDR2 is FVKESK in the germline V gene. The CDR3 spans 14 residues. CDR3 loop: CASSLSGNNSPLHF. The CDR3 DNA follows: TGTGCCAGCAGCCTGTCGGGAAACAATTCACCCCTCCACTTT.

The J gene is TRBJ2-1, the V gene TRBV28, with 13 positions matching TRBD2. Germline V lookup: CDR1 MDHEN, CDR2 SYDVKM. The J segment lost 7 bases and the V segment lost 2 bases, leaving 2 bases of the junction unmatched. CDR3 length: 15 residues. Here the CDR3 DNA reads TGTGCCAGCAGTTTAATACTAGCGGGAGGGAATGAGCAGTTCTTC. Its protein product is CASSLILAGGNEQFF.

The rearrangement links TRBV9 to TRBJ2-5; 10 positions agree with TRBD2. This CDR3 comprises 15 residues. J was trimmed by 5 bases and V by 3 bases; bases with no gene match: 7. Looked up from germline, CDR1 is SGDLS and CDR2 is YYNGEE. CDR3 DNA: TGTGCCAGCAGCGCTAGCGGGAGCGGCGGGGAGACCCAGTACTTC. Translating it yields CASSASGSGGETQYF.

V and J are TRBV9 and TRBJ2-5, with 11 bases that match TRBD2. Germline CDR1 SGDLS, CDR2 YYNGEE. The CDR3 has 17 residues. V lost 4 bases, J lost 5 bases, and 13 bases stayed unmatched. The CDR3 nucleotides are TGTGCCAGCAGCCCCGGGGGTAGCGGGAGGGCTGACGAGACCCAGTACTTC. Amino acid sequence: CASSPGGSGRADETQYF.

V is TRBV4-2 and J is TRBJ2-7, with 11 positions matching TRBD2. Germline V gives CDR1 LGHNA, CDR2 YNFKEQ. This CDR3 is built from 19 residues. V shed 3 bases and J 2 bases; nucleotides not matched to a gene: 15. This CDR3 reads CASSHGKGATSGSTYEQYF. The DNA of the CDR3 is TGTGCCAGCAGCCATGGTAAGGGGGCTACTAGCGGGAGTACCTACGAGCAGTACTTC.

CDR3 region: CASSPVQAFYGYTF. The DNA for the CDR3 is TGTGCCAGCAGCCCCGTCCAGGCATTCTATGGCTACACCTTC. The chain recombines TRBV2 with TRBJ1-2; D uncertain. V was shortened by 6 bases and J by 4 bases, with 15 bases between the two germline ends. Per germline, CDR1 SNHLY and CDR2 FYNNEI. The CDR3 has 14 amino acids.

This chain uses TRBV21-1 with TRBJ1-4. TRBV21-1 corresponds to a pseudogene. CDR3 length equals 15 residues. CDR3 nucleotide sequence: TGTGCCAGCAGTCGAGAGCGGACCCCTTCTGAAAAACTGTTTTTT. It encodes CASSRERTPSEKLFF.

V is TRBV7-3 and J is TRBJ2-7; 7 bases are shared with TRBD2. The CDR3 length is 13 residues. The V gene's germline CDR1 is SGHTA and CDR2 FQGTGA. J was trimmed by 2 bases and V by 4 bases; bases with no gene match: 2. CDR3 protein: CASSSGLAYEQYF. The CDR3 DNA reads as TGTGCCAGCAGCTCCGGACTAGCCTACGAGCAGTACTTC.

This rearrangement joins TRBV7-2 to TRBJ1-5, with TRBD1 matching 9 bases. The V and J ends lost 7 bases and 6 bases, in that order; junction bases with no gene match: 13. The length of the CDR3 is 16 residues. In germline, CDR1 is SGHTA, CDR2 FQGNSA. In nucleotides, the CDR3 is TGTGCCAGCACCCCTCAGGGGACAGGGCACCTTCAGCCCCAGCATTTT. Translation: CASTPQGTGHLQPQHF.

The V gene is TRBV24-1, the J gene TRBJ2-1; 13 nucleotides match TRBD2. CDR3 length: 17 amino acids. Germline CDR1 reads KGHDR; CDR2 reads SFDVKD. Losses at the gene ends were 5 bases for V and 4 bases for J; bases not matched to a gene: 7. This CDR3 reads CATSGTSGRAGYNEQFF. CDR3 DNA sequence: TGTGCCACCAGTGGTACTAGCGGGAGGGCCGGGTACAATGAGCAGTTCTTC.

This clone has more than one count but fewer than ten. This chain links TRBV19 with TRBJ2-2, with 8 nucleotides matching TRBD1. The J segment lost 7 bases and the V segment lost 7 bases, leaving 11 bases of the junction unmatched. In germline, CDR1 is LNHDA, CDR2 SQIVND (reference sequence). The CDR3 is 15 amino acids. The CDR3 here is CASTKDRVASGELFF. DNA of the CDR3: TGTGCCAGTACCAAGGACAGGGTAGCCAGCGGGGAGCTGTTTTTT.

V and J are TRBV6-6 and TRBJ2-6; TRBD1 matches 7 bases. Per the germline V gene, CDR1 is MNHNY and CDR2 is SVGAGI (reference sequence). With 7 bases clipped from V and 2 bases from J, the junction kept 5 bases outside the gene matches. The CDR3 contains 15 residues. The CDR3: CASTLTGAGANVLTF. The CDR3 DNA follows: TGTGCCAGCACATTAACAGGGGCTGGGGCCAACGTCCTGACTTTC.

The V call is TRBV7-5, the J call TRBJ1-2; the table's D call of TRBD1 was not tested on the DNA. TRBV7-5 is tagged as a pseudogene. The CDR3 is 13 residues long. CDR3 in amino acids: CVRSLESPQGQTF. The CDR3 DNA reads as TGTGTCAGAAGCTTAGAATCCCCACAGGGCCAGACCTTC.

The genes are TRBV29-1 and TRBJ2-7, with a tentative D call TRBD1 (6 bases). CDR1 is SQVTM and CDR2 is ANQGSEA in the germline V gene. This CDR3 comprises 11 residues. With 5 bases removed from V and 5 bases from J, the gap between germline ends came to 10 bases. The CDR3 protein is CSVPQGNEQYF. The CDR3 DNA reads TGCAGCGTTCCTCAGGGGAACGAGCAGTACTTC.

The V call is TRBV15, the J call TRBJ2-1, with D possibly being TRBD2 (6 bases). Germline values: CDR1 LNHNV, CDR2 YYDKDF (reference sequence). The CDR3 loop spans 14 amino acids. Trimming removed 0 bases from V and 8 bases from J, with 11 bases in between. CDR3 nucleotide sequence: TGTGCCACCAGCAGAGATCGTTGGGGGGATGAGCAGTTCTTC. It yields the protein CATSRDRWGDEQFF.

The rearrangement uses TRBV2 and TRBJ1-5; D is unresolved. With 6 bases removed from V and 0 bases from J, the gap between germline ends came to 12 bases. CDR3 length equals 15 residues. Looked up from germline, CDR1 is SNHLY and CDR2 is FYNNEI. This CDR3 reads CASRKQGLSNQPQHF. CDR3 coding DNA: TGTGCCAGCAGGAAACAAGGACTTAGCAATCAGCCCCAGCATTTT.

The chain combines TRBV9 with TRBJ2-1, with TRBD2 matching over 10 bases. Germline V lookup: CDR1 SGDLS, CDR2 YYNGEE. The CDR3 spans 15 residues. V lost 3 bases to trimming and J lost 10 bases; unmatched junction nucleotides: 10. The CDR3 bases are TGTGCCAGCAGCGGGCTAGCGGGAGACATCGGGGAGCAGTTCTTC. The encoded protein is CASSGLAGDIGEQFF.

V is TRBV28 and J is TRBJ2-7; maybe TRBD2 (6 bases). V was cut by 5 bases and J by 7 bases, with 18 bases left in between. Per the germline V gene, CDR1 is MDHEN and CDR2 is SYDVKM. The CDR3 contains 14 residues. The CDR3 here is CASSPPGRFSEQYF. CDR3 bases: TGTGCCAGCAGTCCACCGGGGAGGTTCTCTGAGCAGTACTTC.

This chain connects TRBV7-2 to TRBJ2-7, with D possibly matching TRBD2 (6 bases). The CDR3 length is 15 residues. CDR1 is SGHTA, CDR2 FQGNSA, per germline. Deletions cut 3 bases from V and 0 bases from J, with 12 bases between. Written as DNA, the CDR3 is TGTGCCAGCAGCTTTGTTAGCGGAGGCTCCTACGAGCAGTACTTC. Its protein product is CASSFVSGGSYEQYF.

This rearrangement joins TRBV27 to TRBJ1-5; 7 bases line up with TRBD1. The CDR3 spans 15 residues. Trimming at V came to 5 bases and at J to 3 bases, leaving 7 bases not matched to a gene. Germline V gene lookup returns CDR1 MNHEY and CDR2 SMNVEV (reference sequence). The CDR3 nucleotides are TGTGCCAGCAGTGTCTTGGGACAGATCAATCAGCCCCAGCATTTT. Amino acids: CASSVLGQINQPQHF.

This chain uses TRBV9 with TRBJ2-7, with D hard to call. The V end lost 2 bases, the J end lost 5 bases, and 14 bases lay between the germline ends. The CDR3 runs to 14 residues. Germline values: CDR1 SGDLS, CDR2 YYNGEE. This CDR3 is CASSVRMASDEQYF. In DNA, the CDR3 is TGTGCCAGCAGCGTCCGTATGGCTTCTGACGAGCAGTACTTC. Based on the CDR3 plus reference TRBV9 and TRBJ2-7, the full variable domain is DSGVTQTPKHLITATGQRVTLRCSPRSGDLSVYWYQQSLDQGLQFLIQYYNGEERAKGNILERFSAQQFPDLHSELNLSSLELGDSALYFCASSVRMASDEQYFGPGTRLTVT.

This chain uses TRBV9 with TRBJ1-5, with 7 bases that match TRBD1. J gave up 7 bases and V 4 bases, and 8 bases lay outside the gene matches. Germline CDR1 SGDLS, CDR2 YYNGEE. This CDR3 spans 14 amino acids. The CDR3 DNA sequence: TGTGCCAGCAGCCAGGGGGGCCAGGGGCAGCCCCAGCATTTT. This gives the protein CASSQGGQGQPQHF. Drawing the rest from reference TRBV9 and TRBJ1-5, the complete variable domain is DSGVTQTPKHLITATGQRVTLRCSPRSGDLSVYWYQQSLDQGLQFLIQYYNGEERAKGNILERFSAQQFPDLHSELNLSSLELGDSALYFCASSQGGQGQPQHFGDGTRLSIL.